The next 6 T cell receptor beta chains were all read from a single sample in a study of blood T cell repertoires in COVID-19. Assay: immunoSEQ multiplex PCR; the TCRdb copy retains only in-frame clones and omits some. The sample yields 50,000 or so clones, nearly 85% seen once. Sequencing was done on a sample of peripheral blood. The receptors derive from a man between 40 and 49 years old with acute or convalescent COVID-19.

The gene calls are TRBV2 and TRBJ2-4; TRBD1 might be the D (5 bases). Germline lookup yields CDR1 SNHLY and CDR2 FYNNEI. The CDR3 covers 13 residues. CDR3 nucleotides: TGTGTCCTTAGGGGTTTAGCCAAAAACATTCAGTACTTC. It codes for CVLRGLAKNIQYF.

This clone was detected only a few times. This sequence joins TRBV7-6 and TRBJ2-2; TRBD2 agrees at 7 bases. The CDR3 is 16 residues long. V lost 3 bases and J lost 5; bases outside the gene matches: 9. The germline V gene encodes CDR1 SGHVS and CDR2 FNYEAQ. This CDR3 reads CASSFRLAESTGELFF. CDR3 DNA sequence: TGTGCCAGCAGCTTTCGGCTAGCGGAGTCGACCGGGGAGCTGTTTTTT.

This clone has just one count. The V call is TRBV18, the J call TRBJ1-2; 9 nucleotides align to TRBD1. Trimming at V came to 5 bases and at J to 3 bases, leaving 4 bases not matched to a gene. The CDR3 is 14 residues long. The germline V gene has CDR1 KGHSH and CDR2 LQKENI. CDR3 residues: CASSGTGSDYGYTF. DNA of the CDR3: TGTGCCAGCTCAGGGACAGGGAGTGACTATGGCTACACCTTC.

This clone was observed a handful of times. J is TRBJ2-7 and V is TRBV2; D perhaps matches TRBD1 (6 bases). The CDR3 sequence is 14 residues long. Deletions cut 2 bases from V and 3 bases from J, with 11 bases between. Looked up from germline, CDR1 is SNHLY and CDR2 is FYNNEI. The CDR3 bases are TGTGCCAGCAGTGAAAGAACGGGACACTACGAGCAGTACGTC. Its translation is CASSERTGHYEQYV.

The CDR3 DNA is TGTGCCAGCAGATTAGACAGGGTAGAGGAAGCTTTCTTT. Protein sequence: CASRLDRVEEAFF. The chain uses TRBV6-5 and TRBJ1-1; 7 bases agree with TRBD1. V dropped 6 bases and J dropped 8; count of bases not matched to a gene: 9. The CDR3 is 13 amino acids. CDR1 and CDR2 from the germline V gene are MNHEY and SVGAGI.

In this sample, this clone turned up once. The rearrangement joins TRBV24-1 to TRBJ2-2; D may be TRBD1 (6 bases). The CDR3 loop spans 15 amino acids. With 2 bases removed from V and 4 bases from J, the gap between germline ends came to 10 bases. Germline-derived CDR1 and CDR2 are KGHDR and SFDVKD. The CDR3 loop is CATSDSGTLTGELFF. CDR3 DNA: TGTGCCACCAGTGATTCCGGGACACTCACCGGGGAGCTGTTTTTT.